The entry below gives a single TCR beta chain sequence along with its context. Its antigen is as yet unknown. TCRdb re-called the 5' RACE reads and catalogs CDR3 proteins one per entry, DNA excluded. Its clone listing holds 250,000 to 300,000 distinct CDR3 sequences. This sample is part of a study of T cells expressing NK-cell markers. Whole-study results and caveats: The share of CD8+ T cells held by dominant NKG2C+ clonotypes was about 1.0-8% in about six donors.

The CDR3 totals 15 residues. CDR1 is DFQATT and CDR2 is SNEGSKA in the germline V gene (reference sequence). Material: blood T cells: a sorted CD56 or NKG2C T cell subset, CD4+ or CD8+ T cells, or bulk PBMC T cells (not recorded which). This chain connects TRBV20-1 to TRBJ2-3; the TCRdb call, TRBD2, lacks DNA for checking. This receptor was taken from a woman between 18 and 70 years old in good health. This chain's CDR3 is CSARGRLAGTDTQYF.